This TCR beta chain was captured by sequencing in a study of shared clonotypes between healthy human individuals. Overall study findings and caveats: Clonotypes that were shared across a few donors made up roughly 5.2% of naive CD4 clonotypes. With few donors, the genetic and exposure-history diversity represented was limited.

In regard to this clone: The antigen is undetermined.

CD8 cells classed as naive were CD45RO-negative and positively selected for CCR7, excluding terminally differentiated effector memory CD45RA+ cells. CDR1 is SEHNR and CDR2 is FQNEAQ in the germline V gene (reference sequence). The CDR3 covers 16 residues. V was shortened by 5 bases and J by 2 bases, with 19 bases between the two germline ends. Here immunoSEQ multiplex PCR was the method, and the copy in TCRdb shows in-frame clones only, minus some. Seen here are millions of clones, roughly 95% observed once, and the top ten hold 0.85% to 1.2%. Sequenced material: naive CD8+ T cells sorted from blood. The source of this sequence is a young man in good health. The chain is built from TRBV7-9 and TRBJ2-7, with a tentative D call TRBD1 (7 bases). CDR3 protein: CASSRERQGLTYEQYF. Written as DNA, the CDR3 is TGTGCCAGCAGCCGGGAAAGACAGGGACTCACCTACGAGCAGTACTTC.